This T cell receptor beta chain was profiled in a study of regulatory T cells in long-lasting Graves disease. Study results and caveats: Because few samples were included, accuracy may have been lower. Sharing of public clonotypes was greater in persistent patients (about 2,700) than in new patients (around 1,000).

To make TCR beta libraries, researchers used iRepertoire HTBI primers and Arm-PCR of CDR3 regions. TCRdb recomputed calls from the multiplex PCR reads with MiXCR, one row per CDR3 protein. The data show under 500,000 distinct CDR3 sequences, roughly 20% seen once. Time point of the sample: persistent/refractory GD, antithyroid drugs over 5 years with positive TRAb. Making the TCR library involved RNA that had been extracted from PBMCs. It was by American Thyroid Association guidelines that Graves' disease was diagnosed. This clonotype was counted only a few times. The target antigen is unknown. This sequence originates from a female donor with Graves disease. The sample was peripheral blood mononuclear cells (PBMCs), taken when the disease was refractory, from a patient treated with antithyroid drugs.

In nucleotides, the CDR3 is TGTGCCAGCGGTAGCACAGATACGCAGTATTTT. Translation: CASGSTDTQYF. The V call is TRBV5-6, the J call TRBJ2-3; D remains unclear. Germline V gene data show CDR1 as SGHDT and CDR2 as YYEEEE. With 7 bases removed from V and 0 bases from J, the gap between germline ends came to 3 bases. The CDR3 totals 11 residues.